This is a list of T cell receptor beta chains from one sample in a study of blood T cells in healthy people across ages. TCRdb called the 5' RACE reads again in MiXCR, with one record for every CDR3 protein. The sample contains approximately 360,000 distinct CDR3 sequences, approximately 52% of which appear only once. The sequencing input was blood. Receptor source: a man in his 60s in good health. The CDR3 runs from the conserved cysteine through the conserved F or W. D genes are given only for firm matches. Size tells how often a clone was seen (once, few, many) or the class of an expanded clone, and some rows leave it out.

V	J	size	D	CDR3	DNA
TRBV4-2	TRBJ2-5	NA	NA	CASSQGPGVFETQYF	TGTGCCAGCAGCCAAGGCCCGGGAGTCTTTGAGACCCAGTACTTC
TRBV12-3/TRBV12-4	TRBJ2-7	few	NA	CASSSTREQYF	TGTGCCAGCAGTTCCACTAGGGAGCAGTACTTC
TRBV5-1	TRBJ1-1	NA	NA	CASSLAGSGTEAFF	TGCGCCAGCAGCTTGGCAGGGTCAGGTACTGAAGCTTTCTTT
TRBV20-1	TRBJ2-1	NA	NA	CSALRTGGGGNEQFF	TGCAGTGCGCTACGAACAGGGGGCGGGGGGAATGAGCAGTTCTTC
TRBV28	TRBJ2-6	NA	TRBD2	CASSSSGRALGANVLTF	TGTGCCAGCAGTTCTAGCGGGAGGGCCCTTGGGGCCAACGTCCTGACTTTC
TRBV12-3/TRBV12-4	TRBJ2-7	few	NA	CASSPLPIADLYEQYF	TGTGCCAGCAGTCCCCTGCCCATAGCAGACCTTTACGAGCAGTACTTC
TRBV28	TRBJ2-5	NA	TRBD2	CASRAGGSRETQYF	TGTGCCAGCAGGGCGGGAGGCAGCCGGGAGACCCAGTACTTC
TRBV12-3/TRBV12-4	TRBJ1-6	once	NA	CASRLGGPLNSPLHF	TGTGCCAGCAGATTGGGGGGCCCCTTAAATTCACCCCTCCACTTT
TRBV12-3/TRBV12-4	TRBJ1-1	NA	TRBD1	CASSLGGQGRTAEAFF	TGTGCCAGCAGTTTAGGAGGACAGGGTAGGACGGCTGAAGCTTTCTTT
TRBV20-1	TRBJ2-7	NA	NA	CSASVQNEQYF	TGCAGTGCTAGCGTTCAGAACGAGCAGTACTTC
TRBV21-1	TRBJ2-7	few	NA	CASSKARQGGEQYF	TGTGCCAGCAGCAAAGCTAGGCAGGGAGGCGAGCAGTACTTC
TRBV28	TRBJ2-7	NA	TRBD1	CASISPGQPSYEQYF	TGTGCCAGTATCTCTCCGGGACAGCCATCCTACGAGCAGTACTTC
TRBV15	TRBJ2-3	few	TRBD2	CATSTGSGEAWDTQYF	TGTGCCACCAGCACGGGTAGCGGGGAAGCCTGGGATACGCAGTATTTT
TRBV12-3/TRBV12-4	TRBJ1-5	NA	NA	CASSRGAQPQHF	TGTGCCAGCAGCAGGGGTGCTCAGCCCCAGCATTTT
TRBV5-1	TRBJ2-7	NA	NA	CASTGTFSYEQYF	TGCGCCAGCACCGGGACGTTCTCCTACGAGCAGTACTTC
TRBV28	TRBJ1-2	NA	NA	CASSLRQGLNYGYTF	TGTGCCAGCAGTTTACGGCAGGGGCTTAACTATGGCTACACCTTC
TRBV15	TRBJ2-3	NA	NA	CATSRDYTGGPFTDTQYF	TGTGCCACCAGCAGAGATTATACGGGGGGCCCTTTCACAGATACGCAGTATTTT
TRBV20-1	TRBJ2-7	NA	NA	CSGPTYEQYF	TGCAGCGGGCCGACCTACGAGCAGTACTTC
TRBV20-1	TRBJ2-7	NA	NA	CSASLGTRKRSDEQYF	TGCAGTGCTAGTTTAGGGACCCGAAAGCGCTCCGACGAGCAGTACTTC
TRBV28	TRBJ1-1	many	NA	CASSSDPFGWAFF	TGTGCCAGCAGCTCAGACCCCTTTGGATGGGCTTTCTTT
TRBV29-1	TRBJ2-3	NA	TRBD1	CSVDRVGQGTDTQYF	TGCAGCGTTGATAGGGTCGGACAGGGCACAGATACGCAGTATTTT
TRBV27	TRBJ2-1	NA	TRBD1	CASSFFGQGYEQFF	TGTGCCAGCAGTTTCTTCGGACAGGGCTATGAGCAGTTCTTC
TRBV2	TRBJ2-7	NA	TRBD2	CASSETSGSTHEQYF	TGTGCCAGCAGTGAAACTAGCGGGAGCACCCATGAGCAGTACTTC
TRBV2	TRBJ1-1	NA	NA	CASSEAGPGTNTEAFF	TGTGCCAGCAGTGAAGCGGGTCCCGGGACGAACACTGAAGCTTTCTTT
TRBV6-6	TRBJ1-2	NA	NA	CASSYAGGNGYTF	TGTGCCAGCAGTTACGCTGGGGGGAATGGCTACACCTTC
TRBV11-2	TRBJ1-4	once	NA	CASSLVGGGLSGKLFF	TGTGCCAGCAGCTTAGTAGGAGGAGGGCTAAGTGGAAAACTGTTTTTT
TRBV5-1	TRBJ2-1	few	TRBD2	CASSLGPGTSGGPWNEQFF	TGCGCCAGCAGCTTGGGCCCAGGGACCAGCGGGGGCCCCTGGAATGAGCAGTTCTTC
TRBV4-2	TRBJ2-3	few	NA	CASSQVGERDTQYF	TGTGCCAGCAGCCAAGTCGGGGAGCGAGATACGCAGTATTTT
TRBV6-5	TRBJ2-1	NA	TRBD2	CASSYSGFSGLYNEQFF	TGTGCCAGCAGTTACTCGGGGTTTAGCGGGTTGTACAATGAGCAGTTCTTC
TRBV6-5	TRBJ2-7	NA	NA	CASSYGTGNYEQYF	TGTGCCAGCAGTTACGGGACTGGGAACTACGAGCAGTACTTC
TRBV18	TRBJ2-1	few	TRBD2	CASSPGLAGKGDEQFF	TGTGCCAGCTCACCGGGACTAGCGGGGAAGGGCGATGAGCAGTTCTTC
TRBV5-1	TRBJ2-1	NA	NA	CASSLPSGQVEQFF	TGCGCCAGCAGCTTGCCCAGTGGACAAGTAGAGCAGTTCTTC
TRBV5-6	TRBJ2-7	few	NA	CASSFRQPPYEQYF	TGTGCCAGCAGCTTCCGACAGCCTCCCTACGAGCAGTACTTC
TRBV4-1	TRBJ1-6	many	NA	CASSQVVAVRLDSPLHF	TGCGCCAGCAGCCAAGTTGTAGCAGTGAGGCTTGATTCACCCCTCCACTTT
TRBV28	TRBJ1-4	once	NA	CASRNHRREKLFF	TGTGCCAGCAGAAACCATCGGCGCGAAAAACTGTTTTTT
TRBV29-1	TRBJ2-3	many	TRBD1	CSADRGRTQYF	TGCAGCGCCGACAGGGGGCGCACGCAGTATTTT
TRBV11-2	TRBJ2-3	few	TRBD2	CASSFLAGGPTDTQYF	TGTGCCAGCAGCTTTCTGGCGGGAGGCCCCACAGATACGCAGTATTTT
TRBV6-5	TRBJ2-4	NA	TRBD1	CASSPGTDLAKNIQYF	TGTGCCAGCAGCCCAGGGACAGACCTAGCCAAAAACATTCAGTACTTC
TRBV7-9	TRBJ2-4	NA	NA	CASSTIRGTKNIQYF	TGTGCCAGCAGCACGATCCGGGGCACCAAAAACATTCAGTACTTC
TRBV7-2	TRBJ2-1	NA	TRBD2	CASSLVGGGGPYNEQFF	TGTGCCAGCAGCTTAGTGGGCGGGGGGGGGCCCTACAATGAGCAGTTCTTC
TRBV6-5	TRBJ2-2	NA	NA	CASRAVGGERELFF	TGTGCCAGCCGTGCTGTTGGGGGAGAAAGAGAGCTGTTTTTT
TRBV30	TRBJ1-2	once	NA	CAWSTGVNYGYTF	TGTGCCTGGAGTACTGGGGTTAACTATGGCTACACCTTC
TRBV28	TRBJ2-5	few	TRBD1	CASSEGQRETQYF	TGTGCCAGCAGTGAGGGACAGAGAGAGACCCAGTACTTC
TRBV27	TRBJ2-2	few	NA	CASGLNTGELFF	TGTGCCAGCGGCCTCAACACCGGGGAGCTGTTTTTT
TRBV7-9	TRBJ2-7	NA	NA	CASSADWDGYEQYF	TGTGCCAGCAGCGCCGATTGGGACGGATACGAGCAGTACTTC
TRBV20-1	TRBJ2-5	NA	NA	CSARVWGQQETQYF	TGCAGTGCTAGAGTGTGGGGGCAACAAGAGACCCAGTACTTC
TRBV28	TRBJ2-7	few	TRBD2	CASSPGTSGVHEQYF	TGTGCCAGCAGCCCTGGGACTAGTGGCGTCCACGAGCAGTACTTC
TRBV12-3/TRBV12-4	TRBJ2-1	NA	NA	CASSPDGFSRNEQFF	TGTGCCAGCAGCCCCGACGGGTTCTCAAGGAATGAGCAGTTCTTC
TRBV20-1	TRBJ2-1	once	NA	CSARKLTIAEQFF	TGCAGTGCTAGAAAGTTGACTATTGCTGAGCAGTTCTTC
TRBV28	TRBJ1-2	NA	NA	CASALPRVNYGYTF	TGTGCCAGCGCCCTCCCGAGGGTTAACTATGGCTACACCTTC
TRBV7-8	TRBJ2-7	NA	TRBD2	CASSTRTSGRPPYEQYF	TGTGCCAGCAGCACCCGGACTAGCGGGAGGCCTCCCTACGAGCAGTACTTC
TRBV5-1	TRBJ1-2	NA	NA	CASRPGGARGGYTF	TGCGCCAGCCGACCGGGGGGGGCGCGTGGTGGCTACACCTTC
TRBV11-2	TRBJ2-7	NA	NA	CASSTRTWQYF	TGTGCCAGCAGCACCAGGACTTGGCAGTACTTC
TRBV7-2	TRBJ2-1	NA	TRBD2	CASSLAAGGSNEQFF	TGTGCCAGCAGCTTAGCCGCGGGGGGTTCCAATGAGCAGTTCTTC